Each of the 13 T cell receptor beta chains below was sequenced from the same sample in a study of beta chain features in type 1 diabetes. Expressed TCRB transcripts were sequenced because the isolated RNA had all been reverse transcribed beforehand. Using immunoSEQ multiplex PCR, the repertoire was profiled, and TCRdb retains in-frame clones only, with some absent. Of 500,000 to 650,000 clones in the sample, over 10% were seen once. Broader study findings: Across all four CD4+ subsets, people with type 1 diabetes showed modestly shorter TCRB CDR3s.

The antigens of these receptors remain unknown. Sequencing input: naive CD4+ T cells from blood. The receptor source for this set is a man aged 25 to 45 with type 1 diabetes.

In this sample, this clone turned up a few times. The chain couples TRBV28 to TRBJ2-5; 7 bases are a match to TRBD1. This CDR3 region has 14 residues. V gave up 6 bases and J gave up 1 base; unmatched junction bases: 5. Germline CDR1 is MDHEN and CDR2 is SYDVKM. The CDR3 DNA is TGTGCCAGCAGCCTGGGACAGACCCAAGAGACCCAGTACTTC. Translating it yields CASSLGQTQETQYF.

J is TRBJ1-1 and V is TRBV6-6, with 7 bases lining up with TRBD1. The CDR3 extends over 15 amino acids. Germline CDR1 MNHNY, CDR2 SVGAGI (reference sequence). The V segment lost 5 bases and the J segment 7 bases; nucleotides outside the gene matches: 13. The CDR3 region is CASSRRDSQQNEAFF. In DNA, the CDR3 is TGTGCCAGCAGTCGCCGGGACAGCCAACAGAATGAAGCTTTCTTT.

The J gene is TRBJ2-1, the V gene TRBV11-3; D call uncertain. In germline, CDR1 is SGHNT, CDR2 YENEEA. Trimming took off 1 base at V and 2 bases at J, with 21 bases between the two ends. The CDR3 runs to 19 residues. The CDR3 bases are TGTGCCAGCAGCTTAGGAGTGTCACAACTGCCCACCACCTACAATGAGCAGTTCTTC. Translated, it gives CASSLGVSQLPTTYNEQFF.

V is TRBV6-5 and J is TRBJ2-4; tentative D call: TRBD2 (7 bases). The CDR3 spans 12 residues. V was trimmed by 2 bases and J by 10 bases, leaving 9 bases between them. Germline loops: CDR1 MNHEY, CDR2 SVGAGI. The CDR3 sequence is CASSYEGGIQYF. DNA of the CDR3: TGTGCCAGCAGTTACGAGGGGGGGATTCAGTACTTC.

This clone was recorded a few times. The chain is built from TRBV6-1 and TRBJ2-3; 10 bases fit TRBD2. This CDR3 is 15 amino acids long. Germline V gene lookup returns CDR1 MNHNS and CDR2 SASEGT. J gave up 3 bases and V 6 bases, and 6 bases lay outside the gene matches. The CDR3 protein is CASSLGLAVTDTQYF. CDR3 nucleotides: TGTGCCAGCAGCCTAGGACTAGCGGTAACAGATACGCAGTATTTT.

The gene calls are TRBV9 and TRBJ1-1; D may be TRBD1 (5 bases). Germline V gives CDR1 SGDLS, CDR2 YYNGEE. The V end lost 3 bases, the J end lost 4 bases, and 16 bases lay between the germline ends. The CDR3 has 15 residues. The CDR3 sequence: CASSAQQAGGTEAFF. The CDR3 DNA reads TGTGCCAGCAGCGCCCAACAGGCGGGTGGCACTGAAGCTTTCTTT.

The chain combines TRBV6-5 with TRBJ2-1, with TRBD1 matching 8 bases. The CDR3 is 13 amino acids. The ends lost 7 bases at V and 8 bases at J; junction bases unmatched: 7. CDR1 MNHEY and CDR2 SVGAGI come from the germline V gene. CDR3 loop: CASIGTGNHEQFF. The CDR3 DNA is TGTGCCAGCATTGGGACAGGTAACCATGAGCAGTTCTTC.

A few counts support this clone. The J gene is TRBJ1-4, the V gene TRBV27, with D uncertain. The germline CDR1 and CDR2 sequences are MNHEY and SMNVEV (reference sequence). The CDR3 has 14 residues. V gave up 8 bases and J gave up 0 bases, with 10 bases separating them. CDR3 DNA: TGTGCCAGCTCAGACCTCTCAACTAATGAAAAACTGTTTTTT. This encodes CASSDLSTNEKLFF.

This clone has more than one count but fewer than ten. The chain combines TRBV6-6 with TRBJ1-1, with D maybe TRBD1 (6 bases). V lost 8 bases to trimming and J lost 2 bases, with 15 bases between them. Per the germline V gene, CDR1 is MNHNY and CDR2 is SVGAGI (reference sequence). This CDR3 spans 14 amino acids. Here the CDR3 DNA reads TGTGCCAGCCAAGAGACAGGATATAACACTGAAGCTTTCTTT. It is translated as CASQETGYNTEAFF.

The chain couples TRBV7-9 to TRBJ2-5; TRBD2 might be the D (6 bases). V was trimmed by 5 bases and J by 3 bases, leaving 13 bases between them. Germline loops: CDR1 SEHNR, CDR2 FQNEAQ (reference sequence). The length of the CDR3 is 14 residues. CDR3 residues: CASSPGGGEETQYF. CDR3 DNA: TGTGCCAGCAGCCCCGGCGGCGGGGAAGAGACCCAGTACTTC.

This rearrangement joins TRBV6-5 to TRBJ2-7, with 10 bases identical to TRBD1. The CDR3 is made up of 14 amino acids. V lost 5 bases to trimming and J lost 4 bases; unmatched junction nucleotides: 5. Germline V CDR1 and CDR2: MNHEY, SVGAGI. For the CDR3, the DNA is TGTGCCAGCAGTAACCCGGGACAGGGGTACGAGCAGTACTTC. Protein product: CASSNPGQGYEQYF.

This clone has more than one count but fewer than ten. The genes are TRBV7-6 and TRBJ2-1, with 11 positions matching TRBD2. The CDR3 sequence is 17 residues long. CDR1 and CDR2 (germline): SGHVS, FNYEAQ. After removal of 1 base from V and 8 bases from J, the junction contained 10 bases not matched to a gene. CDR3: CASSLELAGGLRDEQFF. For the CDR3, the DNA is TGTGCCAGCAGCTTAGAGCTAGCGGGGGGCCTAAGGGATGAGCAGTTCTTC.

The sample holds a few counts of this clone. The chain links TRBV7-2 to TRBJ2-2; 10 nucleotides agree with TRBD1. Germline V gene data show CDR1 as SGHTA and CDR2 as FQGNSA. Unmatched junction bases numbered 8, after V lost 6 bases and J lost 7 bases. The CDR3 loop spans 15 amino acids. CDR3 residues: CASSSRQGAVGELFF. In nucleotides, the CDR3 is TGTGCCAGCAGTTCCAGACAGGGGGCAGTCGGGGAGCTGTTTTTT.